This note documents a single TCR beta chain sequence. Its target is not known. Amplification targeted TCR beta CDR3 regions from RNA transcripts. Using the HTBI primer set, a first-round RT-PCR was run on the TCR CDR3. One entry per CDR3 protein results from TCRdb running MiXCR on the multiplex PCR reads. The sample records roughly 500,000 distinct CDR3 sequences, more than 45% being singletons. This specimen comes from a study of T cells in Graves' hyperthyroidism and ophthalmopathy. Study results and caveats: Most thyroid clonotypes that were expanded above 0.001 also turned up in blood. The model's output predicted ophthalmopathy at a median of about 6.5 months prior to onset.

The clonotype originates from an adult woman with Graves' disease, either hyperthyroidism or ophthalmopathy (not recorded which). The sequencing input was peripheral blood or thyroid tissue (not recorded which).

The DNA of the CDR3 is TGTGCCACCAGTCTAGGGGTCCGACCAGAGACCCAGTACTTC. Translation: CATSLGVRPETQYF. This chain connects TRBV15 to TRBJ2-5; D possibly corresponds to TRBD1 (5 bases). CDR1 LNHNV and CDR2 YYDKDF come from the germline V gene (reference sequence). V was shortened by 6 bases and J by 4 bases, with 15 bases between the two germline ends. The CDR3 runs to 14 residues.